This T cell receptor beta chain originates from a study of blood T cell repertoires in COVID-19. Study at large: Spain, Italy and the United States supplied samples that represented acute and convalescent COVID-19.

The CDR3 is 18 residues long. The germline V gene has CDR1 MGHRA and CDR2 YSYEKL. Trimming at V came to 4 bases and at J to 0 bases, leaving 8 bases not matched to a gene. In the authors' methods: Scientists estimated how many nucleated cells there were by amplifying reference gene primers. Repertoires were generated with immunoSEQ multiplex PCR, while TCRdb's copy carries only in-frame clones and drops some. The V and J calls and clone size come from that table; D and trimming were worked out from the DNA. The data contain 200,000 to 250,000 clones, 86% of them singletons. During active infection, Seattle patients enrolled and were then monitored through disease.

The receptor's source is a woman between 45 and 65 years old with COVID-19, enrolled during active disease. This sequence joins TRBV4-1 and TRBJ1-4, with 10 nucleotides matching TRBD1. Sequencing was performed on peripheral blood. CDR3 bases: TGCGCCAGCAGCCGGCCCCGGGACAGGGGAACAACTAATGAAAAACTGTTTTTT. As protein: CASSRPRDRGTTNEKLFF.